The 10 T cell receptor beta chains below come from one sample, sequenced in a study of OX40 agonist ivuxolimab in advanced cancers. Libraries were prepared by immunoSEQ multiplex PCR; TCRdb keeps only in-frame clonotypes and omits some of them. The repertoire holds more than 50,000 clones, with roughly 84% as singletons. The material was CD4+ or CD8+ T cells sorted from blood, obtained in a trial of the OX40 agonist ivuxolimab. These TCRs come from an adult with an advanced solid tumor such as melanoma, head and neck, liver or kidney cancer.

CDR3 in amino acids: CASSPQGGNTEAFF. CDR3 sequence (DNA): TGTGCCAGCAGCCCACAGGGGGGAAACACTGAAGCTTTCTTT. This chain joins TRBV7-3 and TRBJ1-1, with 8 nucleotides matching TRBD1. There are 14 residues in the CDR3. Germline V gene sequence: CDR1 SGHTA, CDR2 FQGTGA. With 5 bases clipped from V and 2 bases from J, the junction kept 4 bases outside the gene matches.

The chain uses TRBV10-3 and TRBJ2-1, with TRBD2 identical over 7 bases. V shed 0 bases, J shed 6 bases, and the junction held 5 bases outside the gene matches. This CDR3 is 15 amino acids long. Looked up from germline, CDR1 is ENHRY and CDR2 is SYGVKD. CDR3 residues: CAISESAGEGNEQFF. DNA of the CDR3: TGTGCCATCAGTGAGTCGGCGGGGGAAGGCAATGAGCAGTTCTTC.

This clone was detected a few times. The chain joins TRBV5-1 to TRBJ2-1; D is perhaps TRBD2 (6 bases). The CDR3 sequence is 15 residues long. Germline CDR1 reads SGHRS; CDR2 reads YFSETQ. The germline V and J ends were trimmed by 7 bases and 0 bases, with 14 bases remaining between them. The CDR3 protein is CASAIYGSSYNEQFF. CDR3 sequence (DNA): TGCGCCAGCGCTATCTACGGGAGCTCCTACAATGAGCAGTTCTTC. The full variable domain, rest sourced from reference TRBV5-1 and TRBJ2-1, is KAGVTQTPRYLIKTRGQQVTLSCSPISGHRSVSWYQQTPGQGLQFLFEYFSETQRNKGNFPGRFSGRQFSNSRSEMNVSTLELGDSALYLCASAIYGSSYNEQFFGPGTRLTVL.

This chain connects TRBV5-4 to TRBJ2-3, with 8 positions matching TRBD1. Trimming at V came to 0 bases and at J to 5 bases, leaving 5 bases not matched to a gene. This CDR3 has 15 amino acids. Per germline, CDR1 SGHNT and CDR2 YYREEE (reference sequence). The DNA for the CDR3 is TGTGCCAGCAGCTTGGCCCAGGGGGCAAAAGATACGCAGTATTTT. Its protein is CASSLAQGAKDTQYF.

The chain carries TRBV7-3 and TRBJ2-1; TRBD2 aligns across 8 bases. The CDR3 covers 16 residues. After removal of 4 bases from V and 2 bases from J, the junction contained 7 bases not matched to a gene. The germline gives CDR1 SGHTA, CDR2 FQGTGA. For the CDR3, the DNA is TGTGCCAGCAGCTCCAGCTCAGCGGGGGCCTACAATGAGCAGTTCTTC. This codes for CASSSSSAGAYNEQFF.

J is TRBJ2-2 and V is TRBV7-3, with D possibly being TRBD1 or TRBD2 (6 bases each). V lost 5 bases, J lost 1 base, and 14 bases lay in between. Looked up from germline, CDR1 is SGHTA and CDR2 is FQGTGA. The CDR3 is 16 amino acids. CDR3 residues: CASSPGGRENTGELFF. The CDR3 region has the DNA TGTGCCAGCAGCCCCGGGGGCAGGGAGAACACCGGGGAGCTGTTTTTT.

In DNA form, the CDR3 reads TGTGCCAGCAGTTTAGGGGACAGATTATACGAGCAGTACTTC. This codes for CASSLGDRLYEQYF. J is TRBJ2-7 and V is TRBV27; 7 nucleotides agree with TRBD1. The J segment lost 4 bases and the V segment lost 2 bases, leaving 5 bases of the junction unmatched. This CDR3 comprises 14 residues. Per germline, CDR1 MNHEY and CDR2 SMNVEV (reference sequence).

The V call is TRBV6-5, the J call TRBJ2-1; TRBD2 matches at 12 bases. V gave up 1 base and J gave up 5 bases; unmatched junction bases: 0. The CDR3 extends over 15 amino acids. Looked up from germline, CDR1 is MNHEY and CDR2 is SVGAGI. As DNA, the CDR3 is TGTGCCAGCAGTTACTGGACTAGCGGGAACAATGAGCAGTTCTTC. This translates into CASSYWTSGNNEQFF.

J is TRBJ1-2 and V is TRBV7-2, with D perhaps TRBD1 (5 bases). The CDR3 contains 16 residues. V lost 5 bases and J 3 bases, leaving 19 bases between the germline ends. CDR1 and CDR2 from the germline V gene are SGHTA and FQGNSA. CDR3 nucleotide sequence: TGTGCCAGCAGCGCCTGGTCTCGGGGCGCGGACTATGGCTACACCTTC. The encoded protein is CASSAWSRGADYGYTF.

The rearrangement links TRBV19 to TRBJ1-5; 9 bases are a match to TRBD1. J was trimmed by 8 bases and V by 5 bases; bases with no gene match: 4. The CDR3 runs 13 residues. The germline gives CDR1 LNHDA, CDR2 SQIVND (reference sequence). The CDR3 sequence is CASSGQGPKPQHF. As DNA, the CDR3 is TGTGCCAGTAGTGGACAGGGGCCTAAGCCCCAGCATTTT.